The 3 T cell receptor beta chains listed next were all sequenced from one sample in a study of blood T cells in healthy people across ages. A sample-barcoded 5' primer and a J-beta primer mix were used in a second PCR of about 6 to 12 cycles. One entry per CDR3 protein results from TCRdb running MiXCR on the 5' RACE reads. The data hold about 570,000 distinct CDR3 sequences, with roughly a quarter observed a single time. These sequences were also reported in another study, on T cells of mothers and their children.

Sequencing was carried out using blood. Every receptor here comes from a boy aged 2 to 10 in good health.

This sequence joins TRBV29-1 and TRBJ2-7; D remains ambiguous. V gave up 2 bases and J gave up 6 bases, with 8 bases separating them. The V gene's germline CDR1 is SQVTM and CDR2 ANQGSEA. The CDR3 spans 11 residues. CDR3 region: CSVENTAEQYF. The CDR3 nucleotides read TGCAGCGTTGAAAATACGGCCGAGCAGTACTTC.

This clonotype has only a few counts. J is TRBJ1-4 and V is TRBV20-1, with 8 bases aligning to TRBD1. V trimming: 5 bases; J trimming: 2 bases; junction bases outside the gene matches: 13. The CDR3 runs to 17 residues. The V gene's germline CDR1 is DFQATT and CDR2 SNEGSKA (reference sequence). This CDR3 is CSAPIRGRVPTNEKLFF. The CDR3 DNA is TGCAGTGCTCCGATCAGGGGGCGCGTGCCCACTAATGAAAAACTGTTTTTT.

This clonotype was counted between two and nine times. The chain recombines TRBV9 with TRBJ2-5; D remains unclear. The germline V and J ends were trimmed by 0 bases and 5 bases, with 14 bases remaining between them. CDR3 size: 15 residues. Germline-derived CDR1 and CDR2 are SGDLS and YYNGEE. The CDR3 protein is CASSVGQSASETQYF. CDR3 coding DNA: TGTGCCAGCAGCGTAGGTCAGTCAGCCTCGGAGACCCAGTACTTC.